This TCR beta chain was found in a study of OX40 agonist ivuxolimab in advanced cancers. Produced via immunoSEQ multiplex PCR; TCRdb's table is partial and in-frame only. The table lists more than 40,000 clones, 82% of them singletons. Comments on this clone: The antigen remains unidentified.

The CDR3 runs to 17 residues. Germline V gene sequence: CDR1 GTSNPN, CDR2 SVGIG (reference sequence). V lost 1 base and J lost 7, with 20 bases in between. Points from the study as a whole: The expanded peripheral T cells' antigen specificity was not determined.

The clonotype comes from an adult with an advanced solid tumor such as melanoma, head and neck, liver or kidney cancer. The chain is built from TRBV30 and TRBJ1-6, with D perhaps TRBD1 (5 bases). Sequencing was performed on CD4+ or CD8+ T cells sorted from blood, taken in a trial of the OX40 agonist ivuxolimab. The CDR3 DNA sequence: TGTGCCTGGAGTGCTGGGGCAGGGACGAGCCTCAATTCACCCCTCCACTTT. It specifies CAWSAGAGTSLNSPLHF.